This TCR beta chain appears in the sequencing data of a study of T cell responses to AZD1222 COVID-19 vaccine. Study in general: Pooled samples include second doses given at about 4 or 12 weeks. Study-level points and caveats: The study found vaccine-associated CD4 TCRs spanning spike, dominant at 160-218 and 743-854. Donor demographics were predominantly white British with a female majority; clonal diversity may be underestimated.

Details on this clone: Its antigen is still unknown.

Data came from immunoSEQ multiplex PCR; TCRdb stores just in-frame clones and leaves some out. This sample has 180,000 or so clones, with 94% found just once. The CDR3 runs to 12 residues. Germline V CDR1 and CDR2: GTSNPN, SVGIG (reference sequence). V was clipped by 0 bases and J by 8 bases, with 10 bases between them. V and J are TRBV30 and TRBJ1-2; D is unresolved. The specimen was peripheral blood, collected on day 0 of AZD1222 vaccination. The origin of this receptor is an adult in good health. CDR3 nucleotide sequence: TGTGCCTGGAGTGTAGGGCAGAGCGGCTACACCTTC. Translated, it gives CAWSVGQSGYTF.